A single sample gave rise to the 22 T cell receptor beta chains below, sequenced in a study of regulatory T cells in long-lasting Graves disease. Library construction for TCR beta used iRepertoire HTBI primers and Arm-PCR of CDR3 regions. TCRdb used MiXCR to reprocess the multiplex PCR reads, holding one entry per CDR3 protein. The repertoire holds around 460,000 distinct CDR3 sequences, with 12% to 15% as singletons. The time point denotes: newly diagnosed GD, antithyroid drugs for less than 3 months. Construction of the TCR library relied on RNA isolated from PBMCs. The same data also contributed to another study, on T cells in Graves' hyperthyroidism and ophthalmopathy.

This specimen was peripheral blood mononuclear cells (PBMCs), taken at new diagnosis, from a patient treated with antithyroid drugs. The receptors shown here come from a woman aged 45-65 years with Graves disease.

This clonotype was counted at least ten times. Here the CDR3 DNA reads TGTGCCAGCAGCCGTCGGCTCGCGAACACCGGGGAGCTGTTTTTT. This codes for CASSRRLANTGELFF. The chain has TRBV3-1 and TRBJ2-2; D gene uncertain. Germline V gene data show CDR1 as LGHDT and CDR2 as YNNKEL (reference sequence). This CDR3 has 15 amino acids. V was clipped by 4 bases and J by 0 bases, with 9 bases between them.

Only a few counts were recorded for this clonotype. The V call is TRBV29-1, the J call TRBJ2-1, with 7 bases matching TRBD1. The V gene end was trimmed by 6 bases and the J gene end by 0 bases; junction bases not matched to a gene: 5. This CDR3 region has 14 residues. Germline V gene lookup returns CDR1 SQVTM and CDR2 ANQGSEA. The CDR3: CSVEGQSSYNEQFF. CDR3 in DNA: TGCAGCGTAGAGGGACAGAGCTCCTACAATGAGCAGTTCTTC.

The sample holds many counts of this clonotype. The chain employs TRBV7-9 and TRBJ2-1; tentatively, D is TRBD1 (5 bases). This CDR3 has 16 amino acids. V shed 1 base and J shed 6 bases, with 16 bases lying between them. Germline-derived CDR1 and CDR2 are SEHNR and FQNEAQ (reference sequence). The CDR3 here is CASSLVAGPPLNEQFF. As DNA, the CDR3 is TGTGCCAGCAGCTTAGTGGCAGGGCCCCCCCTCAATGAGCAGTTCTTC.

The gene calls are TRBV9 and TRBJ1-2; unclear D gene. This CDR3 contains 12 residues. V was cut by 0 bases and J by 4 bases, with 4 bases left in between. Per the germline V gene, CDR1 is SGDLS and CDR2 is YYNGEE. This CDR3 is CASSVDGYGYTF. The CDR3 coding sequence is TGTGCCAGCAGCGTAGATGGCTATGGCTACACCTTC.

This clonotype was seen only a few times. The V call is TRBV2, the J call TRBJ2-2; D gene unclear. The V end lost 5 bases, the J end lost 0 bases, and 10 bases lay between the germline ends. CDR1 and CDR2 from the germline V gene are SNHLY and FYNNEI. The CDR3 length is 15 residues. CDR3 region: CASSRLRSNTGELFF. In nucleotides, the CDR3 is TGTGCCAGCAGTAGACTCCGCTCGAACACCGGGGAGCTGTTTTTT.

This clonotype occurred many times. The chain recombines TRBV28 with TRBJ2-7; D may be TRBD2 (5 bases). V shed 5 bases and J shed 3 bases, with 26 bases lying between them. Germline V lookup: CDR1 MDHEN, CDR2 SYDVKM. The CDR3 covers 18 residues. Here the CDR3 reads CASSPRFGDRLGFYEQYF. The CDR3 nucleotides read TGTGCCAGCAGTCCTAGGTTCGGGGATCGGTTAGGGTTCTACGAGCAGTACTTC.

This clonotype was observed many times. The gene calls are TRBV27 and TRBJ2-5; possibly TRBD1 or TRBD2 for D (6 bases each). The V gene lost 3 bases and the J gene lost 4 bases, with 12 bases spanning the gap. This CDR3 is built from 14 residues. Germline loops: CDR1 MNHEY, CDR2 SMNVEV (reference sequence). The CDR3 region has the DNA TGTGCCAGCAGTTTCTATAAGGGGGGAGAGACCCAGTACTTC. Its protein is CASSFYKGGETQYF.

The CDR3 region is CAISESSGTATGELFF. CDR3 DNA sequence: TGTGCCATCAGTGAGTCGAGTGGGACAGCTACCGGGGAGCTGTTTTTT. This rearrangement joins TRBV10-3 to TRBJ2-2; 7 bases map to TRBD1. There are 16 residues in the CDR3. The germline V gene encodes CDR1 ENHRY and CDR2 SYGVKD. V lost 0 bases and J lost 5; bases outside the gene matches: 6.

This clonotype was counted a single time. The V gene is TRBV6-2 or TRBV6-3, the J gene TRBJ1-5; 7 positions match TRBD1. The CDR3 covers 16 residues. Per the germline V gene, CDR1 is MNHEY and CDR2 is SVGEGT. V lost 5 bases and J lost 2; bases outside the gene matches: 9. The CDR3 bases are TGTGCCAGCAGTGAGAGGACAGGAGATGGCAATCAGCCCCAGCATTTT. Residues: CASSERTGDGNQPQHF.

This clonotype was found a few times. V gene TRBV12-3 or TRBV12-4 combines with J gene TRBJ2-1, with TRBD2 identical over 10 bases. V shed 3 bases, J shed 4 bases, and the junction held 12 bases outside the gene matches. The CDR3 has 18 residues. Here the CDR3 DNA reads TGTGCCAGCAGTTTGTACCGCAATCTAGCGGGAGCGTACAATGAGCAGTTCTTC. It is translated as CASSLYRNLAGAYNEQFF.

This clonotype was observed at least ten times. The rearrangement joins TRBV6-5 to TRBJ2-1; TRBD2 agrees at 8 bases. Germline V gene sequence: CDR1 MNHEY, CDR2 SVGAGI. The V gene end was trimmed by 2 bases and the J gene end by 0 bases; junction bases not matched to a gene: 6. There are 17 residues in the CDR3. The CDR3 DNA reads as TGTGCCAGCAGTTACGACCTACTAGCGGCCTCCTACAATGAGCAGTTCTTC. This sequence encodes CASSYDLLAASYNEQFF.

This clonotype was detected a few times. The rearrangement links TRBV27 to TRBJ1-5; D possibly corresponds to TRBD1 (5 bases). The CDR3 runs to 14 residues. The V gene's germline CDR1 is MNHEY and CDR2 SMNVEV (reference sequence). Deletions cut 5 bases from V and 3 bases from J, with 11 bases between. The CDR3 bases are TGTGCCAGCAGTCCAGGACACCCCAATCAGCCCCAGCATTTT. Protein sequence: CASSPGHPNQPQHF.

This chain uses TRBV27 with TRBJ2-2; 9 nucleotides match TRBD1. This CDR3 spans 17 amino acids. Germline V gene lookup returns CDR1 MNHEY and CDR2 SMNVEV (reference sequence). Germline trimming cut 4 bases from V and 5 bases from J; bases unmatched to any gene: 11. CDR3 region: CASSSTRDRESTGELFF. As DNA, the CDR3 is TGTGCCAGCAGTTCTACCCGGGACAGGGAGTCGACCGGGGAGCTGTTTTTT.

This clonotype has at least ten counts. The chain recombines TRBV5-1 with TRBJ2-7; D gene ambiguous. The V gene's germline CDR1 is SGHRS and CDR2 YFSETQ. The CDR3 consists of 15 residues. Deletions cut 4 bases from V and 5 bases from J, with 19 bases between. CDR3 nucleotide sequence: TGCGCCAGCAGCCTCGGCCCCGAGACGGCGGACGAGCAGTACTTC. This encodes CASSLGPETADEQYF.

This clonotype came up many times. This chain joins TRBV5-1 and TRBJ2-1; 10 nucleotides agree with TRBD2. The V and J ends lost 1 base and 9 bases, in that order; junction bases with no gene match: 7. CDR1 and CDR2 from the germline V gene are SGHRS and YFSETQ. This CDR3 is 15 amino acids long. The DNA for the CDR3 is TGCGCCAGCAGCTTGAATCTAGCGGGAGTTGGTGAGCAGTTCTTC. Residues: CASSLNLAGVGEQFF.

The table lists this clonotype with many counts. This chain links TRBV3-1 with TRBJ2-5, with 8 bases fitting TRBD2. V was clipped by 0 bases and J by 3 bases; unmatched bases: 3. The germline gives CDR1 LGHDT, CDR2 YNNKEL (reference sequence). CDR3 length: 15 amino acids. The CDR3 coding sequence is TGTGCCAGCAGCCAAGATACACTAGCGGAAGAGACCCAGTACTTC. Encoded protein: CASSQDTLAEETQYF.

In its sample, this clonotype was seen many times. This rearrangement joins TRBV7-9 to TRBJ2-5, with D possibly being TRBD2 (6 bases). With 0 bases removed from V and 3 bases from J, the gap between germline ends came to 8 bases. The CDR3 is made up of 14 amino acids. Germline loops: CDR1 SEHNR, CDR2 FQNEAQ (reference sequence). The CDR3 nucleotides read TGTGCCAGCAGCTTAGCGGGACTTAAAGAGACCCAGTACTTC. Residues: CASSLAGLKETQYF.

This clonotype was detected only a few times. The chain has TRBV7-9 and TRBJ1-5, with D hard to call. Germline V CDR1 and CDR2: SEHNR, FQNEAQ (reference sequence). The ends were cut back, 1 base at V and 7 bases at J, with 5 bases in the middle. This CDR3 has 12 residues. The CDR3 DNA reads as TGTGCCAGCAGCTTAGGTCCGCAGCCCCAGCATTTT. Translating gives CASSLGPQPQHF.

This chain joins TRBV20-1 and TRBJ2-3; D is possibly TRBD2 (6 bases). Per the germline V gene, CDR1 is DFQATT and CDR2 is SNEGSKA (reference sequence). The CDR3 has 15 residues. V was pared by 2 bases and J by 4 bases, with 16 bases between. The CDR3 reads CSARFPGDMADTQYF. The CDR3 coding sequence is TGCAGTGCTAGATTCCCGGGAGATATGGCAGATACGCAGTATTTT.

This clonotype has ten or more counts. This chain uses TRBV28 with TRBJ1-1; unclear D gene. Germline V gene sequence: CDR1 MDHEN, CDR2 SYDVKM. CDR3 length: 14 residues. Deletions cut 3 bases from V and 5 bases from J, with 13 bases between. CDR3 sequence (DNA): TGTGCCAGCAGTTTGGCGAAGATCTTGACTGAAGCTTTCTTT. This gives the protein CASSLAKILTEAFF.

The chain joins TRBV20-1 to TRBJ2-3; 12 bases align to TRBD2. The CDR3 spans 16 residues. Germline-derived CDR1 and CDR2 are DFQATT and SNEGSKA (reference sequence). V was pared by 5 bases and J by 3 bases, with 9 bases of the junction left unmatched. In DNA form, the CDR3 reads TGCAGTGCTCCACGGCTAGCGGGAGGGCGTACAGATACGCAGTATTTT. As protein: CSAPRLAGGRTDTQYF.

This clonotype was picked up many times. The chain recombines TRBV6-1 with TRBJ2-6; TRBD1 agrees at 10 bases. Per germline, CDR1 MNHNS and CDR2 SASEGT. This CDR3 is 17 amino acids long. V lost 4 bases to trimming and J lost 0 bases; unmatched junction nucleotides: 3. Here the CDR3 reads CASSGRDRGSGANVLTF. CDR3 in DNA: TGTGCCAGCAGTGGCCGGGACAGGGGCTCTGGGGCCAACGTCCTGACTTTC.